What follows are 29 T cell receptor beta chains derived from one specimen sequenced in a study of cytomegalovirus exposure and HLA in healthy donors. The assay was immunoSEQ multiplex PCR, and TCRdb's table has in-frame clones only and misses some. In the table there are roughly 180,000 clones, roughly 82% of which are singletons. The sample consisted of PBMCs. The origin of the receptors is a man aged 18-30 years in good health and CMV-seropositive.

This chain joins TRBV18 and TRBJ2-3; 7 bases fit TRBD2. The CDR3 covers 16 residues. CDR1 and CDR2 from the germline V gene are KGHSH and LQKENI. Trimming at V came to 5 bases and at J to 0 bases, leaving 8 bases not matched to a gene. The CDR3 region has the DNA TGTGCCAGCTCAAGCGGGGCCGGTGCTAGCACAGATACGCAGTATTTT. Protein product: CASSSGAGASTDTQYF.

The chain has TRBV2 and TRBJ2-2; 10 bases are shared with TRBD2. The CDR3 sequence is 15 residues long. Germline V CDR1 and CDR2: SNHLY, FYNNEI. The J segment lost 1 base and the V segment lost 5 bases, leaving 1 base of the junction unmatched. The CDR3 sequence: CASSSSGRNTGELFF. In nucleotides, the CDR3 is TGTGCCAGCAGTTCTAGCGGGAGGAACACCGGGGAGCTGTTTTTT.

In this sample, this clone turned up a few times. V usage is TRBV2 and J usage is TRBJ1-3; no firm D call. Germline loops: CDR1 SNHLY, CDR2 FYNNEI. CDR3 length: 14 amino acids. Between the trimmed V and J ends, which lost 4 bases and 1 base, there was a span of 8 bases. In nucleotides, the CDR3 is TGTGCCAGCAGTGCGGTCGAATCTGGAAACACCATATATTTT. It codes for CASSAVESGNTIYF.

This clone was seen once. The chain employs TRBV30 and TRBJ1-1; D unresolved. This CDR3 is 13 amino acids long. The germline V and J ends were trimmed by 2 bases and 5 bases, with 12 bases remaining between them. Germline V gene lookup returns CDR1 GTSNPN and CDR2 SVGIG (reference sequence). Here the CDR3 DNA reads TGTGCCTGGAGTATAGGAGCCCTAACTGAAGCTTTCTTT. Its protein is CAWSIGALTEAFF.

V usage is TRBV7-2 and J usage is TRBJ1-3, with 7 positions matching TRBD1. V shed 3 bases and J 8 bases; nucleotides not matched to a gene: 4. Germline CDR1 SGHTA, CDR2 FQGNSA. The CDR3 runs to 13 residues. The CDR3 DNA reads TGTGCCAGCAGCTTGGGGACAGAGCACACCATATATTTT. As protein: CASSLGTEHTIYF.

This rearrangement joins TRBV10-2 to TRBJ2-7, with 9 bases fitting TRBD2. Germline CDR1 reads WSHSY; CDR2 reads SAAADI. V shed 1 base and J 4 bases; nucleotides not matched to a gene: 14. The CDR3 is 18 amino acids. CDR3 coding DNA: TGCGCCAGCAGTGAGTTTAGCGGGAGACTCATAGGTGTATACGAGCAGTACTTC. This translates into CASSEFSGRLIGVYEQYF.

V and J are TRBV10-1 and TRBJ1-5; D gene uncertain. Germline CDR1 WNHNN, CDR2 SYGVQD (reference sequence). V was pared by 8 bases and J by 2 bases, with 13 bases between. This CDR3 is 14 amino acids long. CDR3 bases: TGCGCCAGCCGTGTGACCGGAGGCAATCAGCCCCAGCATTTT. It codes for CASRVTGGNQPQHF.

The CDR3, as DNA: TGCGCCTCCCAACAGGGGGCTACGACTAGGCAAGAGACCCAGTACTTC. Residues: CASQQGATTRQETQYF. The chain combines TRBV5-1 with TRBJ2-5, with 9 bases that match TRBD1. The germline V gene encodes CDR1 SGHRS and CDR2 YFSETQ. V lost 10 bases, J lost 2 bases, and 15 bases stayed unmatched. The CDR3 covers 16 residues. The variable domain in full, with the rest retrieved from reference TRBV5-1 and TRBJ2-5, is KAGVTQTPRYLIKTRGQQVTLSCSPISGHRSVSWYQQTPGQGLQFLFEYFSETQRNKGNFPGRFSGRQFSNSRSEMNVSTLELGDSALYLCASQQGATTRQETQYFGPGTRLLVL.

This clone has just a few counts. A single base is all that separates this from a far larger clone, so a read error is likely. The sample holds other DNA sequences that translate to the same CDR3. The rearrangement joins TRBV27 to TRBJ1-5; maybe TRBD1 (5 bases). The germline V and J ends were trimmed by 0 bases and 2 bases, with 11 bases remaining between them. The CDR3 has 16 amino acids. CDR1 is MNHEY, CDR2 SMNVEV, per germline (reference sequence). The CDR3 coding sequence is TGTGCCAGCAGTTTATCCTTGCGGGGGGGCAATCAGCCCCAGCATTTT. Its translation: CASSLSLRGGNQPQHF.

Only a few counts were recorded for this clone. The CDR3 here is CASRRTGQGKETQYF. The CDR3 bases are TGTGCCAGCAGACGAACCGGACAGGGGAAAGAGACCCAGTACTTC. The J gene is TRBJ2-5, the V gene TRBV13, with 9 bases aligning to TRBD1. Per germline, CDR1 PRHDT and CDR2 FYEKMQ (reference sequence). With 6 bases clipped from V and 3 bases from J, the junction kept 8 bases outside the gene matches. The CDR3 is made up of 15 amino acids.

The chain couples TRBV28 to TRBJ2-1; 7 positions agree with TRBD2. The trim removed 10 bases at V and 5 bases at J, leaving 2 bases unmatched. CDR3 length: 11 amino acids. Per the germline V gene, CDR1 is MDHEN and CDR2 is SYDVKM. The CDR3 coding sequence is TGTGCCACTAGCGGAAACAATGAGCAGTTCTTC. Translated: CATSGNNEQFF.

CDR3 nucleotide sequence: TGTGCCAGCAGCTTTCGGACTAGCGGGATCACAGATACGCAGTATTTT. It yields the protein CASSFRTSGITDTQYF. The chain couples TRBV5-4 to TRBJ2-3; 12 positions agree with TRBD2. The V segment lost 2 bases and the J segment 2 bases; nucleotides outside the gene matches: 3. The CDR3 contains 16 residues. Per germline, CDR1 SGHNT and CDR2 YYREEE (reference sequence).

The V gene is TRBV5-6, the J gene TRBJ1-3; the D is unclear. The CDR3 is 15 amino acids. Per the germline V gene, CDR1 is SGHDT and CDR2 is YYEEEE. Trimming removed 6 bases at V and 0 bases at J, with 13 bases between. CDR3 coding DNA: TGTGCCAGCACCCGAGGATGGGTCTCTGGAAACACCATATATTTT. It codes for CASTRGWVSGNTIYF. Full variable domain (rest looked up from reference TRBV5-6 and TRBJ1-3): DAGVTQSPTHLIKTRGQQVTLRCSPKSGHDTVSWYQQALGQGPQFIFQYYEEEERQRGNFPDRFSGHQFPNYSSELNVNALLLGDSALYLCASTRGWVSGNTIYFGEGSWLTVV.

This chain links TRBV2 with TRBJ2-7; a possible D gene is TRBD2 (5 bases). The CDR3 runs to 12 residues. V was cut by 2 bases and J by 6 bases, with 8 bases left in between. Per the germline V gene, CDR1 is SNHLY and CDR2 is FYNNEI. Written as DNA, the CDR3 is TGTGCCAGCAGTGAACTGGGGAGCGAGCAGTACTTC. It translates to CASSELGSEQYF.

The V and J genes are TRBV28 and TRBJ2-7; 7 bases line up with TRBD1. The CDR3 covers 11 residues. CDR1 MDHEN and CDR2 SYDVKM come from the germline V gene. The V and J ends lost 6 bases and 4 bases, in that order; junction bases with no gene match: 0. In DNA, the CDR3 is TGTGCCAGCAGACAGGGGTACGAGCAGTACTTC. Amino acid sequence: CASRQGYEQYF.

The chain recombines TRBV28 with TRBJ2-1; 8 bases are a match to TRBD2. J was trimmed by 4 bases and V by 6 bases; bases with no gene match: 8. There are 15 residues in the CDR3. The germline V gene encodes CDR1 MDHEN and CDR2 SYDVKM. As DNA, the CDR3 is TGTGCCAGCAGGTCCCTAGCGGGCGCTTACAATGAGCAGTTCTTC. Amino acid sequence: CASRSLAGAYNEQFF.

Here the CDR3 reads CALGGIPLTSYEQYF. CDR3 DNA: TGTGCCCTGGGGGGTATTCCGCTAACTTCCTACGAGCAGTACTTC. The chain links TRBV30 to TRBJ2-7, with D possibly matching TRBD2 (6 bases). The CDR3 is made up of 15 amino acids. The V and J ends lost 8 bases and 1 base respectively, with 21 bases between them. Germline values: CDR1 GTSNPN, CDR2 SVGIG (reference sequence).

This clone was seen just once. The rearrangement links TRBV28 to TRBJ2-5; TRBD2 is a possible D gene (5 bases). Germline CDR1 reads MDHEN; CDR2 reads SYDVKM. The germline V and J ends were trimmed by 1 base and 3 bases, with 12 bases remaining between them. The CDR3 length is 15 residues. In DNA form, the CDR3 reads TGTGCCAGCAGTTTATTCGAAAGCGGAAAAGAGACCCAGTACTTC. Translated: CASSLFESGKETQYF.

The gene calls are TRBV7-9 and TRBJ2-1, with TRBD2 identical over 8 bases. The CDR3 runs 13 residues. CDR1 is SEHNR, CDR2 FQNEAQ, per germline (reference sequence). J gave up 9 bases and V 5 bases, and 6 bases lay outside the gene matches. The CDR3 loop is CASSPAREGEQFF. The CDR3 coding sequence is TGTGCCAGCAGCCCAGCACGGGAGGGTGAGCAGTTCTTC.

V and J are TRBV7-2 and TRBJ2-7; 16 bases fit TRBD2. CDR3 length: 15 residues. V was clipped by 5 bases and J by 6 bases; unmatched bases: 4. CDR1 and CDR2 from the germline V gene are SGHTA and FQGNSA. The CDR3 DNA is TGTGCCAGCAGCGCCGGGACTAGCGGGAGGGTCGAGCAGTACTTC. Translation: CASSAGTSGRVEQYF.

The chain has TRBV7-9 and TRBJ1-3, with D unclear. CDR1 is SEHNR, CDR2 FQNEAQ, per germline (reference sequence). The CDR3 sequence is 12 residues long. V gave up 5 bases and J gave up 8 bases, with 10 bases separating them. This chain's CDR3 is CASSHKVDTIYF. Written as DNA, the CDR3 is TGTGCCAGCAGCCATAAAGTAGACACCATATATTTT. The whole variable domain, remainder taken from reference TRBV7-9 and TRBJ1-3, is DTGVSQNPRHKITKRGQNVTFRCDPISEHNRLYWYRQTLGQGPEFLTYFQNEAQLEKSRLLSDRFSAERPKGSFSTLEIQRTEQGDSAMYLCASSHKVDTIYFGEGSWLTVV.

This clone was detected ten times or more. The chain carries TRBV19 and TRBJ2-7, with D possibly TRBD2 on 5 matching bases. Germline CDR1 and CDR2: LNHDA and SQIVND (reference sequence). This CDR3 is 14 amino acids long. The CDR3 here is CATSGSGSAHEQYF. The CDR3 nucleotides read TGTGCGACGAGCGGCAGTGGGAGTGCCCACGAGCAGTACTTC. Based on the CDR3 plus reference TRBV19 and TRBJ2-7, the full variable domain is DGGITQSPKYLFRKEGQNVTLSCEQNLNHDAMYWYRQDPGQGLRLIYYSQIVNDFQKGDIAEGYSVSREKKESFPLTVTSAQKNPTAFYLCATSGSGSAHEQYFGPGTRLTVT.

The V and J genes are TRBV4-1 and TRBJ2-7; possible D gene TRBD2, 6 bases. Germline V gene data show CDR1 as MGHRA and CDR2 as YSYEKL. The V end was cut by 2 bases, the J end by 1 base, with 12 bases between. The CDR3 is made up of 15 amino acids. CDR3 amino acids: CASSQIGTRSYEQYF. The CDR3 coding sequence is TGCGCCAGCAGCCAAATCGGGACTCGTTCCTACGAGCAGTACTTC.

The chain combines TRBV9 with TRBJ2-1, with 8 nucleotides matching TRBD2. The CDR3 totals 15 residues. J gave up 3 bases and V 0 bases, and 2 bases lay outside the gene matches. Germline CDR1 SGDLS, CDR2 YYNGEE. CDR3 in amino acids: CASSVAGGLYNEQFF. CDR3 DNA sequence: TGTGCCAGCAGCGTAGCGGGGGGGCTCTACAATGAGCAGTTCTTC.

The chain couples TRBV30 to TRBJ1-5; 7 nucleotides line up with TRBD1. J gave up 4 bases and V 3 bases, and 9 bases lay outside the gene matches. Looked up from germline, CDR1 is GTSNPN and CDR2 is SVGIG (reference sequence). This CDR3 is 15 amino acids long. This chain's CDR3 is CAWSYVDRDNQPQHF. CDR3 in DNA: TGTGCCTGGAGCTACGTTGACAGGGATAATCAGCCCCAGCATTTT.

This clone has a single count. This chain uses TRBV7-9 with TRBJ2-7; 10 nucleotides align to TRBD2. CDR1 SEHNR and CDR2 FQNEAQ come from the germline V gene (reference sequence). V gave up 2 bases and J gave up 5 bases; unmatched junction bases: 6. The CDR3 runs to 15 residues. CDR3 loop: CASSLMGLAGDEQYF. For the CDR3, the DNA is TGTGCCAGCAGCTTAATGGGGCTAGCGGGAGACGAGCAGTACTTC. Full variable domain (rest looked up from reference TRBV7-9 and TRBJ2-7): DTGVSQNPRHKITKRGQNVTFRCDPISEHNRLYWYRQTLGQGPEFLTYFQNEAQLEKSRLLSDRFSAERPKGSFSTLEIQRTEQGDSAMYLCASSLMGLAGDEQYFGPGTRLTVT.

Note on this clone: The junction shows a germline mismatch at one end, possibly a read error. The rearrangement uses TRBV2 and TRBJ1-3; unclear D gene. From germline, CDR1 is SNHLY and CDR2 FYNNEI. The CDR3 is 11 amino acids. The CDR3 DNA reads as TGTGCCAGCTCGGCGGCTTCCATCGCTTTTTTT. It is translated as CASSAASIAFF.

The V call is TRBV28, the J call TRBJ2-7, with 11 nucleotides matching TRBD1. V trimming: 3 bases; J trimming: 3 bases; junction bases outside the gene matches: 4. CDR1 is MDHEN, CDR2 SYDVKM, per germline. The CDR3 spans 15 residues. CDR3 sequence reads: CASSFWTGGSYEQYF. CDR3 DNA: TGTGCCAGCAGTTTTTGGACAGGGGGCAGCTACGAGCAGTACTTC.

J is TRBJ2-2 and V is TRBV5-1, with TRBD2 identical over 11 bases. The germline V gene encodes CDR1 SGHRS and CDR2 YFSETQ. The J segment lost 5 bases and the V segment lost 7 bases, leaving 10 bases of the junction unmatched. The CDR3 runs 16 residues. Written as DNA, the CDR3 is TGCGCCAGCCATAGCGGGAGGGCCCTGAAAACCGGGGAGCTGTTTTTT. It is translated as CASHSGRALKTGELFF.